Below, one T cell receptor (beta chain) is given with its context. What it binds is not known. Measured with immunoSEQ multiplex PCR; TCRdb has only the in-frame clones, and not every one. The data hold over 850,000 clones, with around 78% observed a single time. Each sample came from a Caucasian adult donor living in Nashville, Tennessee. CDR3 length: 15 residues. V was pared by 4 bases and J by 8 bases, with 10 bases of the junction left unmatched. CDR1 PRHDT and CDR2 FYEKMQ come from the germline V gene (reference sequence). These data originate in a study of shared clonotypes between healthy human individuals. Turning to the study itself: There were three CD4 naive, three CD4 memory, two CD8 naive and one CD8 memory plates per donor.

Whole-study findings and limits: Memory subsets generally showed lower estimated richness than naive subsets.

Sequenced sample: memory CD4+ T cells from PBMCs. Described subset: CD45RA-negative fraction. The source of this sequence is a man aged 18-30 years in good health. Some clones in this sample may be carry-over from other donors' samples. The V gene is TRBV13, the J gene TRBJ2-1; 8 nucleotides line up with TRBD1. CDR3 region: CASSSARQGWDEQFF. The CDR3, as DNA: TGTGCCAGCAGCTCGGCGAGACAGGGGTGGGATGAGCAGTTCTTC.